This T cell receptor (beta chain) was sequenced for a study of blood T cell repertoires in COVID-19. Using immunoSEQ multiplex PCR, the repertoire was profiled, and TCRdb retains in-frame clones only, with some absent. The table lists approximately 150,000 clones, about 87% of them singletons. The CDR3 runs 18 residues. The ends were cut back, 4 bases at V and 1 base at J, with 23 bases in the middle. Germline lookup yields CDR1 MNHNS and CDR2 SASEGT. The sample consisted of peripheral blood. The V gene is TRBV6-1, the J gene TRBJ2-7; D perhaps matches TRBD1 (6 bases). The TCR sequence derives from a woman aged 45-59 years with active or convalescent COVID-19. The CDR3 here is CASSGSTASLRGSYEQYF. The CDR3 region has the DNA TGTGCCAGCAGTGGGTCGACAGCCTCTTTGAGGGGGTCCTACGAGCAGTACTTC.